This TCR beta chain was sequenced during a study of beta chain features in type 1 diabetes. Looking at the study overall: The patients were much like the healthy donors in age, gender and cell yields. Examination covered 107,917,701 sorted cells spanning all samples.

Of note for this clone: Its antigen is unknown.

This CDR3 is 17 amino acids long. With V trimmed by 3 bases and J by 0 bases, 10 bases remained unmatched. Germline V gives CDR1 MDHEN, CDR2 SYDVKM. Study observations and caveats: In every one of the four CD4+ subsets, TCRB CDR3s were moderately but significantly shorter in Type 1 diabetes patients.

What was sequenced were expressed TCRB transcripts, since all of the isolated RNA had been reverse transcribed. TCRdb keeps only in-frame clones here, not all; method: immunoSEQ multiplex PCR. The sample yields under 450,000 clones, 11% to 15% seen once. This chain uses TRBV28 with TRBJ1-1; 7 nucleotides match TRBD1. Sequencing input: naive CD4+ T cells from blood. The receptor was isolated from a man younger than 40 in good health. The CDR3 DNA reads TGTGCCAGCAGTTTGGGCGACAGGGTCCCCATGAACACTGAAGCTTTCTTT. It translates to CASSLGDRVPMNTEAFF.